This record covers a single T cell receptor (beta chain). The antigen is not known. Clones were read by immunoSEQ multiplex PCR, and TCRdb kept only the in-frame ones, dropping some. The sample contains under 1,100,000 clones, around 78% of which appear only once. These data belong to a study of shared clonotypes between healthy human individuals. The wider study: CD4 naive and CD4 memory each took three plates per donor, while CD8 naive took two and CD8 memory one. Study conclusions and caveats: All-four-donor shared clonotypes had higher generation probabilities than non-shared clonotypes did.

Trimming shortened V by 4 bases and J by 7 bases, and 17 bases separated the two germline ends. Germline CDR1 LGHNA, CDR2 YSLEER. This CDR3 spans 14 amino acids. Sequencing input: memory CD4+ T cells from PBMCs. Documented subset: CD45RA-negative fraction. The clonotype comes from a man aged 18 to 35 in good health. Some clones in this sample may be carry-over from other donors' samples. The J gene is TRBJ2-7, the V gene TRBV4-3, with a weak D call TRBD2 (6 bases). This CDR3 reads CASSRTSTPWEQYF. For the CDR3, the DNA is TGCGCCAGCAGCCGCACTAGCACCCCCTGGGAGCAGTACTTC.